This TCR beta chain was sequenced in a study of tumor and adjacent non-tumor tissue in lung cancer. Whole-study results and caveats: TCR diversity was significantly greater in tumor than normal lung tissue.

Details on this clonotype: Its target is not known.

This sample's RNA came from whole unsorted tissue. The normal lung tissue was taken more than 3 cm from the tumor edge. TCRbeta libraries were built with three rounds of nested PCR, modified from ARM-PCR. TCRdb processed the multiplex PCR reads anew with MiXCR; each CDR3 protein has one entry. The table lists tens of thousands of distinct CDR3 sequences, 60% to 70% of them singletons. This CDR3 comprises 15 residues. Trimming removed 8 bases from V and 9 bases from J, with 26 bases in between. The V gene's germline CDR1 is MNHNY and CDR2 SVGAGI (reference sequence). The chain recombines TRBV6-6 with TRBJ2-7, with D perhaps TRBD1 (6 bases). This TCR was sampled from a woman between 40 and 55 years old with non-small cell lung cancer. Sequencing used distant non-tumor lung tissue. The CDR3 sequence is CASHPTRQERRGQYF. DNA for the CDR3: TGTGCCAGCCACCCGACCAGACAGGAACGAAGGGGGCAGTACTTC.